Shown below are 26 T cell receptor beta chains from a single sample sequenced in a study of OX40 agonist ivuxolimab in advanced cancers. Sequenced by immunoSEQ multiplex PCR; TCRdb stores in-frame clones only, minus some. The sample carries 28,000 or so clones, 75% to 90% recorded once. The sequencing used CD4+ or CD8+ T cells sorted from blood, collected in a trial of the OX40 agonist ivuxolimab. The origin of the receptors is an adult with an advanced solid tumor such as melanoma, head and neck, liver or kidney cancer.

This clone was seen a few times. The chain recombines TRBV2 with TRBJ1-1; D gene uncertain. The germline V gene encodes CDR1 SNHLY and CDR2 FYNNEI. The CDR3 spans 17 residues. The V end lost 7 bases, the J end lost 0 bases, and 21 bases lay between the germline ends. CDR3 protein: CASTTRREGEMNTEAFF. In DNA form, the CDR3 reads TGTGCCAGCACCACTAGGAGGGAAGGAGAGATGAACACTGAAGCTTTCTTT.

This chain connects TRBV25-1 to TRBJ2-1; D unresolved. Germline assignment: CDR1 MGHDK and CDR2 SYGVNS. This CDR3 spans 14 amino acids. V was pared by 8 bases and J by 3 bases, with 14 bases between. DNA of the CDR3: TGTGCCAGCCAGTCGAAAGTTAGCTACAATGAGCAGTTCTTC. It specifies CASQSKVSYNEQFF. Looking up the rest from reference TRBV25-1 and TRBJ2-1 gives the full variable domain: EADIYQTPRYLVIGTGKKITLECSQTMGHDKMYWYQQDPGMELHLIHYSYGVNSTEKGDLSSESTVSRIRTEHFPLTLESARPSHTSQYLCASQSKVSYNEQFFGPGTRLTVL.

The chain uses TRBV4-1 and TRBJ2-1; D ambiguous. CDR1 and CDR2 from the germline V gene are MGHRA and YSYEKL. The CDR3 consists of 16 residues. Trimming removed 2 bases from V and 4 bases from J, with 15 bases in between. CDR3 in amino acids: CASSQNSYSDYNEQFF. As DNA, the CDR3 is TGCGCCAGCAGCCAAAATAGTTACTCCGATTACAATGAGCAGTTCTTC.

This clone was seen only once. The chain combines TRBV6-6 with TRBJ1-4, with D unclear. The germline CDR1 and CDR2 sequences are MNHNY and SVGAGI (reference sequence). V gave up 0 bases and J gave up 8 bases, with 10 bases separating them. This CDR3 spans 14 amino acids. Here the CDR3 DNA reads TGTGCCAGCAGTTACTCAGCGGGGATCGAAAAACTGTTTTTT. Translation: CASSYSAGIEKLFF.

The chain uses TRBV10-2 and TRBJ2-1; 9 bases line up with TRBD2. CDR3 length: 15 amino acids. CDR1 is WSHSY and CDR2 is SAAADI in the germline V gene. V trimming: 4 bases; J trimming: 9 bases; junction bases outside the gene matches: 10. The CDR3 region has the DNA TGCGCCAGCAGTGTAGTAGCGGGAGTCCCCGGTGAGCAGTTCTTC. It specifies CASSVVAGVPGEQFF.

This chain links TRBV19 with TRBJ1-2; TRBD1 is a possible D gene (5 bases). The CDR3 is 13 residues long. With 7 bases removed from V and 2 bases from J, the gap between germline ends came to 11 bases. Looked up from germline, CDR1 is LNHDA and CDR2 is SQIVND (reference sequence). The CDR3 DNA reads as TGTGCCAGTACCGATACAGGAAACTATGGCTACACCTTC. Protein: CASTDTGNYGYTF.

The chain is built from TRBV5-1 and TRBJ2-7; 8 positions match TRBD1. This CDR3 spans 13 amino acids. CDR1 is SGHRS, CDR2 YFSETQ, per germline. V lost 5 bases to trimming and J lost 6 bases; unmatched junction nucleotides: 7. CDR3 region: CASRDQGAREQYF. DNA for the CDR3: TGCGCCAGCAGGGACCAGGGGGCGCGCGAGCAGTACTTC.

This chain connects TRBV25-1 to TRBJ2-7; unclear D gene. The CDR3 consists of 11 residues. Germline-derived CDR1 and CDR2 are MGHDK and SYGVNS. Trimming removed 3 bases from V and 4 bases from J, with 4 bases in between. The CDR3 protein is CASSERYEQYF. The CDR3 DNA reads TGTGCCAGCAGTGAGAGATACGAGCAGTACTTC.

CDR3: CASSYSPGGGAFF. For the CDR3, the DNA is TGTGCCAGCAGTTACTCCCCGGGCGGCGGAGCTTTCTTT. The chain is built from TRBV6-6 and TRBJ1-1, with no clear D. Germline-derived CDR1 and CDR2 are MNHNY and SVGAGI (reference sequence). The CDR3 contains 13 residues. Trimming left V 0 bases short and J 10 bases short, with 12 bases between.

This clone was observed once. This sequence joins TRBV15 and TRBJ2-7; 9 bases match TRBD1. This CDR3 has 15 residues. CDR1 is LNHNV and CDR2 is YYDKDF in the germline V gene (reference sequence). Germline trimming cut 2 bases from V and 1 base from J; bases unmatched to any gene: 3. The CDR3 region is CATSRNRGLSYEQYF. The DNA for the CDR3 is TGTGCCACCAGCAGAAACAGGGGGCTTTCCTACGAGCAGTACTTC.

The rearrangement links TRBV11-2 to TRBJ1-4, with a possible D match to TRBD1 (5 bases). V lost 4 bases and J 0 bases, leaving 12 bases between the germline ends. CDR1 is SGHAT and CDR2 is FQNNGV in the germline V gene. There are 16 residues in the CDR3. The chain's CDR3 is CASSSGRYATNEKLFF. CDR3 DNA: TGTGCCAGCAGCTCGGGACGGTATGCAACTAATGAAAAACTGTTTTTT.

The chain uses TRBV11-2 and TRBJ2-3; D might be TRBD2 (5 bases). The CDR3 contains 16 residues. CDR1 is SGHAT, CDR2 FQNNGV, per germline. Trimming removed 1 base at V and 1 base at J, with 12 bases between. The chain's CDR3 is CASSLGRGPRTDTQYF. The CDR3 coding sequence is TGTGCCAGCAGCTTAGGCCGAGGGCCGCGCACAGATACGCAGTATTTT.

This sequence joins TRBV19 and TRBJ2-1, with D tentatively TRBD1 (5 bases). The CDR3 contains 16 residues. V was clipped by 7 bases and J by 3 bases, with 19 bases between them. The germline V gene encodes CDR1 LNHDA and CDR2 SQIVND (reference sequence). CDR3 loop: CASISGSAQGYNEQFF. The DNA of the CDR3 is TGTGCCAGTATTTCAGGGTCGGCCCAGGGCTACAATGAGCAGTTCTTC.

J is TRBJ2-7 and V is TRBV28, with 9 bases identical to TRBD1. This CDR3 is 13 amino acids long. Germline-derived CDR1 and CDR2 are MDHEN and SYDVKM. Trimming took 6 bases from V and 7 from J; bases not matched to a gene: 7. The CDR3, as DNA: TGTGCCAGCAGGGGGACAGGGCTGCGGGAGCAGTACTTC. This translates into CASRGTGLREQYF.

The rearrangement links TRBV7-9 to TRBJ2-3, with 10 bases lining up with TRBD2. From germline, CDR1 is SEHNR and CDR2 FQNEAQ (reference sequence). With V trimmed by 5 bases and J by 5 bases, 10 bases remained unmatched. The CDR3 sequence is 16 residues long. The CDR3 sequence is CASSPRASGSLDTQYF. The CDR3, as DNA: TGTGCCAGCAGCCCCCGGGCTAGCGGGAGTCTAGATACGCAGTATTTT.

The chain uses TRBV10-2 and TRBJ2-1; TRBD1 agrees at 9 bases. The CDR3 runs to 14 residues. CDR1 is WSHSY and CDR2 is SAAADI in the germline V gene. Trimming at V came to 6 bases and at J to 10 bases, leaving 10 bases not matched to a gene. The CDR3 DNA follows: TGCGCCAGCAGGGGGGACAGGGTAGGCATAGAGCAGTTCTTC. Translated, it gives CASRGDRVGIEQFF.

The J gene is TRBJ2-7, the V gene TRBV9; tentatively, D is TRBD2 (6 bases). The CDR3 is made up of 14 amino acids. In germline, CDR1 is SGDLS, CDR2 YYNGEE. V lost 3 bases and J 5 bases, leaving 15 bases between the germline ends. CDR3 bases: TGTGCCAGCAGCGGACGGGACTCCGTTAACGAGCAGTACTTC. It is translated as CASSGRDSVNEQYF. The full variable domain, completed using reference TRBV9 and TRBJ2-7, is DSGVTQTPKHLITATGQRVTLRCSPRSGDLSVYWYQQSLDQGLQFLIQYYNGEERAKGNILERFSAQQFPDLHSELNLSSLELGDSALYFCASSGRDSVNEQYFGPGTRLTVT.

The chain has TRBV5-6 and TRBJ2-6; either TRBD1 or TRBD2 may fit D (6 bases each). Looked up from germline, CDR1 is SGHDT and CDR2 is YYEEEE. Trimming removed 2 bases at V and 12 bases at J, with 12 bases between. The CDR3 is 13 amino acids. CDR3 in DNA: TGTGCCAGCAGCTTAGGGGGGTCAGGCGTCCTGACTTTC. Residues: CASSLGGSGVLTF.

This chain's CDR3 is CASNLRAGLNYEQYF. DNA of the CDR3: TGTGCCAGCAACCTGAGGGCAGGGTTAAACTACGAGCAGTACTTC. The V gene is TRBV5-6, the J gene TRBJ2-7, with D tentatively TRBD1 or TRBD2 (5 bases each). Trimming cost V 6 bases and J 3 bases, with 19 bases left between them. The CDR3 is 15 amino acids. CDR1 is SGHDT and CDR2 is YYEEEE in the germline V gene.

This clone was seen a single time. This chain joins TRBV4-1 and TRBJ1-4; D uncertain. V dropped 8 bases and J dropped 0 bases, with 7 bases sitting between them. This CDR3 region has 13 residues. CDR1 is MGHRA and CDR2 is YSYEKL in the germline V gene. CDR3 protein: CASSRSTNEKLFF. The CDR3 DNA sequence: TGCGCCAGCTCGAGGTCAACTAATGAAAAACTGTTTTTT.

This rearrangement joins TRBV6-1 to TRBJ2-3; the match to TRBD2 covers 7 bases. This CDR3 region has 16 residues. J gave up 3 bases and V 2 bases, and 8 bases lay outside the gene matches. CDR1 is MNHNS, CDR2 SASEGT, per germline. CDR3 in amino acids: CASSEPYGGGTDTQYF. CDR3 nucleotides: TGTGCCAGCAGTGAACCTTATGGGGGGGGGACAGATACGCAGTATTTT.

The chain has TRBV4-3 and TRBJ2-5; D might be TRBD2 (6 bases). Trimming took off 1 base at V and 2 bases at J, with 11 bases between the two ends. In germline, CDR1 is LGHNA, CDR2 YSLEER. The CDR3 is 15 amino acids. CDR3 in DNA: TGCGCCAGCAGCCAAGTGCGGGGTACTCAAGAGACCCAGTACTTC. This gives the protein CASSQVRGTQETQYF.

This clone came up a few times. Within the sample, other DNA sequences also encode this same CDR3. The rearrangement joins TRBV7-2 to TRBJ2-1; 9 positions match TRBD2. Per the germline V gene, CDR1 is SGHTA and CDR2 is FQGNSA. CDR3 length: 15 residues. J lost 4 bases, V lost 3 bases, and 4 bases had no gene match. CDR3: CASSLTSGPYNEQFF. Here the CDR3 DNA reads TGTGCCAGCAGCTTGACTAGCGGCCCTTACAATGAGCAGTTCTTC.

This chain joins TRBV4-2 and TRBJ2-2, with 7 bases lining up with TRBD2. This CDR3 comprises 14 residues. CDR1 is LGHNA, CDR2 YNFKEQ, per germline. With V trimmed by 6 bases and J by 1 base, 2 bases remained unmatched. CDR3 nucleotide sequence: TGTGCCAGCAGTGGACTAGGGAACACCGGGGAGCTGTTTTTT. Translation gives CASSGLGNTGELFF.

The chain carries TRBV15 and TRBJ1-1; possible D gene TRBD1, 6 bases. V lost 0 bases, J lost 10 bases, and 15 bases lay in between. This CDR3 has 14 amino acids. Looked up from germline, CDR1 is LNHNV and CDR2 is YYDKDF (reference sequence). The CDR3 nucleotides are TGTGCCACCAGCAGAGATACCGGGGGCGGGATAGCTTTCTTT. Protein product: CATSRDTGGGIAFF.

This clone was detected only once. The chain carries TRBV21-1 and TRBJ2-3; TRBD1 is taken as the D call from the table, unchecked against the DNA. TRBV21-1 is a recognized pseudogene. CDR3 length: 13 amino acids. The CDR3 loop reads CASSRGQSDTQYF. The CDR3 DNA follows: TGTGCCAGCAGCAGGGGACAGTCAGATACGCAGTATTTT.